The rows below give T cell receptor beta chains drawn from one sample of a study of T cell clusters in autoimmune cytopenias. TCRdb reprocessed the multiplex PCR reads and stores each CDR3 protein as one record, lacking DNA. Found here are some 11,000 distinct CDR3 sequences; the top ten clones hold approximately 2.9%. Specimen: peripheral blood. The origin of the receptors is a human donor with an autoimmune cytopenia or autoimmune hepatitis (not recorded which). Both conserved end residues are part of each CDR3. Clone size is shown for a subset of rows, as once, few, many or a class of expanded clone.

v_gene,j_gene,abundance,CDR3aa
TRBV5-1,TRBJ2-3,NA,CASSPRGPQFKYF
TRBV29-1,TRBJ1-1,NA,CSARPGTYTEAFF
TRBV29-1,TRBJ1-1,medium-sized,CSVEGRQANTEAFF
TRBV19,TRBJ1-1,NA,CASSIDRARRGTEAFF
TRBV19,TRBJ2-1,NA,CASSIDRLAGVRNEQFF
TRBV6-5,TRBJ2-2,NA,CASSYMGGTGELFF
TRBV5-1,TRBJ2-1,NA,CASSLTGGIYNEQFF
TRBV15,TRBJ2-5,NA,CATSRDHREGTQYF
TRBV6-2/TRBV6-3,TRBJ2-1,NA,CASSRSQGLRVNNEQFF
TRBV5-4,TRBJ2-3,NA,CASSLQGRTTDTQYF
TRBV30,TRBJ1-4,NA,CAWKLRGREEKLFF
TRBV5-6,TRBJ1-6,NA,CASSKGQVRGTLHF
TRBV30,TRBJ2-1,NA,CAWQRGANNEQFF
TRBV19,TRBJ2-7,medium-sized,CASSIRAPYEQYF